This T cell receptor beta chain was sequenced for a study of T cell changes during pregnancy in multiple sclerosis. Some clones are missing from TCRdb's copy, which holds only in-frame ones; the method was immunoSEQ multiplex PCR. The sample shows 50,000 to 65,000 clones, nearly 95% of them seen only once. The sequence was collected from a female donor with multiple sclerosis, enrolled in a pregnancy study. Sequences were derived from peripheral blood, sampled in the first trimester of pregnancy.

The CDR3 DNA follows: TGTGCGTCTCAGGGGGGCTCTGGAAACACCATATATTTT. It specifies CASQGGSGNTIYF. This chain links TRBV10-3 with TRBJ1-3; 7 bases map to TRBD1. This CDR3 is built from 13 residues. The germline V gene has CDR1 ENHRY and CDR2 SYGVKD.